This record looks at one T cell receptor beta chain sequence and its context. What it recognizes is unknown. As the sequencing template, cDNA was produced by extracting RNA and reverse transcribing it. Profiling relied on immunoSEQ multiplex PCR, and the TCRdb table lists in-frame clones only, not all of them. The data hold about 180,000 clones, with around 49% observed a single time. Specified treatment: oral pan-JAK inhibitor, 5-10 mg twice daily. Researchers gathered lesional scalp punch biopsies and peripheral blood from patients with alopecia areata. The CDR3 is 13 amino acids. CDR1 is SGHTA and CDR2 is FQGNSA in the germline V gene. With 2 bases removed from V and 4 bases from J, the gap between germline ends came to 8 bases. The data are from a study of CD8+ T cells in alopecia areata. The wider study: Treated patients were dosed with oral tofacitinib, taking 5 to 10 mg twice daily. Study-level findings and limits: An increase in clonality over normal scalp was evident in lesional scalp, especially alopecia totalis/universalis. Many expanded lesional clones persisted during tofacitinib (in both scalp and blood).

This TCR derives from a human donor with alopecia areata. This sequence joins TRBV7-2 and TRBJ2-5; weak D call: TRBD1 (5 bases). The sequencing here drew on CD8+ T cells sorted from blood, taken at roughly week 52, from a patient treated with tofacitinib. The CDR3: CASSLYRGETQYF. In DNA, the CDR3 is TGTGCCAGCAGCTTATATAGGGGAGAGACCCAGTACTTC.